Listed below are T cell receptor beta chains from one sample, sequenced in a study of CD8 T cells in ankylosing spondylitis. MiXCR, run by TCRdb on the 5' RACE reads, gives a single entry per CDR3 protein. The top ten hold approximately 3.7% of the sample, which has a few hundred thousand distinct CDR3 sequences, around 20% seen once. The sequencing sample was made of blood, either unsorted or a sorted T cell fraction (not recorded which). These receptors were collected from a female donor with ankylosing spondylitis or in good health (not recorded which). Each CDR3 is given without its conserved first and last residue. D genes are given only for firm matches.

J gene	V gene	D gene	CDR3 protein
TRBJ2-7	TRBV29-1	NA	SVEFGGAYEQY
TRBJ2-5	TRBV5-5	TRBD2	ASSLGTGGGRGETQY
TRBJ1-6	TRBV5-1	NA	ASSLGNGINSPLH
TRBJ1-2	TRBV29-1	NA	SGDTGSGSYT
TRBJ2-7	TRBV20-1	TRBD1	SAQGQGRYYEQY
TRBJ2-7	TRBV5-6	TRBD1	ASSLVPTGGGYEQY
TRBJ2-4	TRBV10-3	TRBD2	AISESTSGSDIQY
TRBJ2-1	TRBV2	NA	ASRGQF
TRBJ2-2	TRBV15	TRBD1	ATSRPPGQGIGGELF
TRBJ2-1	TRBV12-3/TRBV12-4	TRBD2	ASKLAGAGNEQF
TRBJ1-2	TRBV10-3	TRBD1	AISESGDRDGYGYT
TRBJ1-4	TRBV25-1	NA	ASSRRGAATNEKLF
TRBJ2-2	TRBV7-2	NA	ASNPRDGTGELF
TRBJ1-1	TRBV3-1	TRBD1	ASSQVWTGGVITEAF
TRBJ2-1	TRBV12-3/TRBV12-4	TRBD2	ASSLKLAGVDEQF
TRBJ1-1	TRBV5-1	NA	ASSLQDSRTEAF
TRBJ2-5	TRBV6-6	NA	ASSYGQRETQY
TRBJ2-2	TRBV6-5	NA	ASSRTAGELF
TRBJ2-1	TRBV12-3/TRBV12-4	TRBD2	ASRRLAGQQF
TRBJ1-6	TRBV13	NA	ASSLWGRNSPLH
TRBJ2-1	TRBV18	TRBD2	ASSPPVAGAHEQF
TRBJ2-3	TRBV11-2	NA	ASTGDPGRTQY
TRBJ2-1	TRBV20-1	TRBD1	SARDLTGTGGFNEQF
TRBJ1-2	TRBV20-1	NA	SASPPYGYT
TRBJ1-2	TRBV6-6	NA	ASSYTRNYGYT
TRBJ1-1	TRBV5-1	NA	ASSTESGRDEAF
TRBJ2-1	TRBV6-2/TRBV6-3	TRBD2	ASTRGLGPSGGEQF
TRBJ2-7	TRBV3-1	TRBD2	ASSLLAGGSHEQY
TRBJ2-3	TRBV6-1	NA	ASRRASRADTQY
TRBJ2-7	TRBV20-1	NA	SARGERGSYEQY
TRBJ1-2	TRBV29-1	TRBD1	SAMTGGAKGYT
TRBJ1-2	TRBV18	NA	ASSPATWDGYT
TRBJ2-5	TRBV13	NA	ASSPGREVGTQY
TRBJ2-5	TRBV2	NA	ASSPEWQETQY
TRBJ2-1	TRBV4-2	TRBD2	ASSQQRGLAGGDEQF
TRBJ2-1	TRBV6-1	NA	ASRLQGYNEQF
TRBJ2-2	TRBV6-2/TRBV6-3	TRBD2	ASSYSRIGLADLGELF
TRBJ2-1	TRBV29-1	NA	SVLRGQPNEQF
TRBJ1-1	TRBV20-1	TRBD1	SAPGDRGLWNTEAF
TRBJ1-4	TRBV20-1	TRBD1	SATGTGGEKLF
TRBJ2-3	TRBV7-2	TRBD2	ASSFGLAGVSTDTQY
TRBJ1-3	TRBV2	NA	ASSEFGSSSGNTIY
TRBJ1-6	TRBV7-6	NA	ASSLEGLQSPLH
TRBJ1-2	TRBV7-2	NA	ASSRTVYGYT
TRBJ2-1	TRBV7-6	NA	ASSLDYLVSYNEQF
TRBJ2-3	TRBV20-1	TRBD2	SAYSGKGTDTQY
TRBJ2-1	TRBV25-1	TRBD2	ASSATIPGLASNEQF
TRBJ2-7	TRBV6-1	TRBD2	ASNREGGYSYEQY
TRBJ2-2	TRBV6-4	TRBD2	ASSRGLAGVTGELF
TRBJ2-2	TRBV19	NA	ATRGSGELF
TRBJ1-1	TRBV27	NA	ASSYLGQMNTEAF
TRBJ2-2	TRBV7-2	NA	ASSTDRRMTGELF
TRBJ2-1	TRBV24-1	TRBD1	ATRGQGNEQF
TRBJ2-1	TRBV4-3	NA	ASSQERARLYNEQF
TRBJ1-1	TRBV29-1	NA	SVEMGRVSEAF